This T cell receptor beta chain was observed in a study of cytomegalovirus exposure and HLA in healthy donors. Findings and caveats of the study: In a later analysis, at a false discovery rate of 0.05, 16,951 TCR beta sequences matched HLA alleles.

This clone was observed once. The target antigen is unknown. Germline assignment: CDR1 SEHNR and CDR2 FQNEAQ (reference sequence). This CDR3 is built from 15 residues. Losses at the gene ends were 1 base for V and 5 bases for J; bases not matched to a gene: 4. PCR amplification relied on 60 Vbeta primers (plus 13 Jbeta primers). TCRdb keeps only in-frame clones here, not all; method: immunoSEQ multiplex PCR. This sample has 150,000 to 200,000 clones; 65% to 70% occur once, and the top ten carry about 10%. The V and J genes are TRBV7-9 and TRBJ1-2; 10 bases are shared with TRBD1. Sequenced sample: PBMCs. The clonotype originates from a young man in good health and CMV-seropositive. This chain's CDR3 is CASSLDGTGDYGYTF. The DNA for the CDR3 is TGTGCCAGCAGCTTAGATGGGACAGGGGATTATGGCTACACCTTC. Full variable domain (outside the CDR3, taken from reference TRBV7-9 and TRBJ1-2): DTGVSQNPRHKITKRGQNVTFRCDPISEHNRLYWYRQTLGQGPEFLTYFQNEAQLEKSRLLSDRFSAERPKGSFSTLEIQRTEQGDSAMYLCASSLDGTGDYGYTFGSGTRLTVV.